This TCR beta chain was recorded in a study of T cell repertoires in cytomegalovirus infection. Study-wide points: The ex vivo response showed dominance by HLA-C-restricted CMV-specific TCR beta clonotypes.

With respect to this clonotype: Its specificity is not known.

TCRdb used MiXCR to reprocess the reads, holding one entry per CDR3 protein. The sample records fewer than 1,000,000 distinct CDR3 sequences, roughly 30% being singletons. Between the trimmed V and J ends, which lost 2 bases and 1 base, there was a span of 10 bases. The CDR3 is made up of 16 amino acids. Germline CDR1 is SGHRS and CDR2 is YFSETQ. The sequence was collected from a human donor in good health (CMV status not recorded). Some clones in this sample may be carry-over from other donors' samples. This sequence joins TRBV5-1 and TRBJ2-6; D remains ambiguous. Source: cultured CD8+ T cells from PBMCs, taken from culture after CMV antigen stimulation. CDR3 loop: CASSFAPWSGANVLTF. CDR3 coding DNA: TGCGCCAGCAGCTTCGCCCCATGGTCTGGGGCCAACGTCCTGACTTTC.